These 32 T cell receptor beta chains came from one sample sequenced in a study of blood T cells in healthy people across ages. A J-beta primer mix and a sample-barcoded 5' primer were used in a second PCR of roughly 6 to 12 cycles. TCRdb reprocessed the 5' RACE reads with MiXCR, giving one entry per CDR3 protein. The sample contains roughly 500,000 distinct CDR3 sequences, nearly 25% of which appear only once. The sample was also linked to a second study, of T cells of mothers and their children.

The sequencing input was blood. The origin of the receptors is a boy between 10 and 17 years old in good health.

As DNA, the CDR3 is TGTGCCAGCAGCTACGGACGTCACAATGAGCAGTTCTTC. The encoded protein is CASSYGRHNEQFF. This chain uses TRBV6-5 with TRBJ2-1; D is unresolved. In germline, CDR1 is MNHEY, CDR2 SVGAGI. This CDR3 contains 13 residues. The germline V and J ends were trimmed by 6 bases and 5 bases, with 11 bases remaining between them.

The chain is built from TRBV27 and TRBJ2-2; D unresolved. Germline V gene data show CDR1 as MNHEY and CDR2 as SMNVEV (reference sequence). V lost 6 bases and J lost 0, with 8 bases in between. The CDR3 runs to 14 residues. CDR3 in DNA: TGTGCCAGCAGCCGACTCACGAACACCGGGGAGCTGTTTTTT. Its protein product is CASSRLTNTGELFF.

The chain combines TRBV19 with TRBJ2-1, with D perhaps given as TRBD1 or TRBD2 (5 bases each). CDR3 size: 13 residues. V lost 6 bases and J lost 8, with 14 bases in between. The germline gives CDR1 LNHDA, CDR2 SQIVND (reference sequence). CDR3 DNA sequence: TGTGCCAGTAGCCCTCACGGGGACGATGAGCAGTTCTTC. This sequence encodes CASSPHGDDEQFF. The full variable domain, completed using reference TRBV19 and TRBJ2-1, is DGGITQSPKYLFRKEGQNVTLSCEQNLNHDAMYWYRQDPGQGLRLIYYSQIVNDFQKGDIAEGYSVSREKKESFPLTVTSAQKNPTAFYLCASSPHGDDEQFFGPGTRLTVL.

In this sample, this clonotype turned up a few times. This sequence joins TRBV4-2 and TRBJ2-5; the D is unclear. The J call may be incorrect, as the DNA end agrees better with TRBJ2-1. CDR3 length: 15 residues. CDR1 is LGHNA, CDR2 YNFKEQ, per germline. CDR3 loop: CASSQDDRIPNEQFF. The CDR3 DNA sequence: TGTGCCAGCAGCCAGGACGACCGAATTCCTAATGAGCAGTTCTTC.

V is TRBV28 and J is TRBJ1-2; D is possibly TRBD1 (6 bases). The V and J ends lost 11 bases and 10 bases respectively, with 26 bases between them. The CDR3 contains 14 residues. Germline V gene data show CDR1 as MDHEN and CDR2 as SYDVKM. The CDR3 here is CAVTGFTGGSNYTF. CDR3 nucleotides: TGTGCCGTGACAGGTTTCACCGGCGGGTCGAACTACACCTTC.

This clonotype was observed a handful of times. V is TRBV20-1 and J is TRBJ2-5, with a possible D match to TRBD2 (5 bases). The CDR3 length is 12 residues. V was trimmed by 3 bases and J by 7 bases, leaving 12 bases between them. Germline V gene lookup returns CDR1 DFQATT and CDR2 SNEGSKA (reference sequence). CDR3 residues: CSASVASGTQYF. The CDR3 DNA follows: TGCAGTGCTAGTGTAGCGTCTGGGACCCAGTACTTC.

The rearrangement uses TRBV6-6 and TRBJ2-3; no firm D call. This CDR3 is built from 13 residues. The V and J ends lost 6 bases and 0 bases respectively, with 7 bases between them. Per germline, CDR1 MNHNY and CDR2 SVGAGI (reference sequence). The CDR3 DNA sequence: TGTGCCAGCAGACAAGCGAGCACAGATACGCAGTATTTT. Its protein product is CASRQASTDTQYF.

V gene TRBV19 combines with J gene TRBJ2-7, with unresolved D. V lost 4 bases and J lost 1, with 11 bases in between. This CDR3 comprises 14 residues. The germline CDR1 and CDR2 sequences are LNHDA and SQIVND (reference sequence). CDR3 amino acids: CASSTAGRSYEQYF. The CDR3 DNA sequence: TGTGCCAGTAGTACGGCAGGAAGATCCTACGAGCAGTACTTC.

The chain combines TRBV29-1 with TRBJ2-5; 7 nucleotides agree with TRBD1. CDR1 and CDR2 from the germline V gene are SQVTM and ANQGSEA. The junction had 13 bases not matched to a gene; V was cut back by 7 bases and J by 11 bases. The CDR3 consists of 12 residues. CDR3 bases: TGCAGCGCCCTAAGACAGGGTGAAGAGCAGTACTTC. Residues: CSALRQGEEQYF. Full variable domain (remainder filled in from reference TRBV29-1 and TRBJ2-5): SAVISQKPSRDICQRGTSLTIQCQVDSQVTMMFWYRQQPGQSLTLIATANQGSEATYESGFVIDKFPISRPNLTFSTLTVSNMSPEDSSIYLCSALRQGEEQYFGPGTRLLVL.

This clonotype has just a few counts. The chain joins TRBV20-1 to TRBJ1-3; 7 nucleotides line up with TRBD1. Germline CDR1 reads DFQATT; CDR2 reads SNEGSKA (reference sequence). The CDR3 is 13 amino acids. With 2 bases clipped from V and 7 bases from J, the junction kept 5 bases outside the gene matches. The CDR3 DNA reads TGCAGTGCTAGACCGGGACAGAGCAACACCATATATTTT. Translation gives CSARPGQSNTIYF.

This rearrangement joins TRBV27 to TRBJ2-6, with D possibly being TRBD1 or TRBD2 (5 bases each). Germline CDR1 reads MNHEY; CDR2 reads SMNVEV (reference sequence). CDR3 length: 17 amino acids. V gave up 2 bases and J gave up 0 bases, with 11 bases separating them. The chain's CDR3 is CASSLSVGVSGANVLTF. Written as DNA, the CDR3 is TGTGCCAGCAGTTTAAGTGTGGGGGTCTCTGGGGCCAACGTCCTGACTTTC.

This clonotype has ten or more counts. This sequence joins TRBV28 and TRBJ2-7; D possibly corresponds to TRBD1 (6 bases). V was clipped by 5 bases and J by 5 bases, with 13 bases between them. CDR3 length: 13 amino acids. Germline V gene sequence: CDR1 MDHEN, CDR2 SYDVKM. As DNA, the CDR3 is TGTGCCAGCAGTGGAACGGACAGCCACGAGCAGTACTTC. Residues: CASSGTDSHEQYF.

V and J are TRBV28 and TRBJ1-2; a possible D gene is TRBD1 (6 bases). In germline, CDR1 is MDHEN, CDR2 SYDVKM. Trimming cost V 8 bases and J 5 bases, with 15 bases left between them. The CDR3 has 13 residues. As DNA, the CDR3 is TGTGCCAGCTTCTCAGGGGCAGGATATGGCTACACCTTC. This codes for CASFSGAGYGYTF.

This clonotype occurred a few times. This chain joins TRBV6-1 and TRBJ2-5, with D tentatively TRBD1 (5 bases). The ends were cut back, 2 bases at V and 1 base at J, with 8 bases in the middle. The length of the CDR3 is 14 residues. The germline V gene has CDR1 MNHNS and CDR2 SASEGT. This CDR3 is CASSEPGIQETQYF. Here the CDR3 DNA reads TGTGCCAGCAGTGAACCAGGGATCCAAGAGACCCAGTACTTC.

The V and J genes are TRBV12-3 or TRBV12-4 and TRBJ1-1; D is ambiguous. This CDR3 has 12 residues. V was trimmed by 6 bases and J by 7 bases, leaving 12 bases between them. DNA of the CDR3: TGTGCCAGCAGCTTGGGAAACGATGAAGCTTTCTTT. This codes for CASSLGNDEAFF.

CDR3 nucleotides: TGCAGTGCCACAGGGACTGGAGGGTACAATGAGCAGTTCTTC. Residues: CSATGTGGYNEQFF. The V gene is TRBV20-1, the J gene TRBJ2-1; D may correspond to TRBD1 or TRBD2 (6 bases each). The CDR3 is made up of 14 amino acids. V dropped 6 bases and J dropped 4 bases, with 16 bases sitting between them. Germline assignment: CDR1 DFQATT and CDR2 SNEGSKA (reference sequence).

This sequence joins TRBV7-3 and TRBJ1-2; D is possibly TRBD1 (6 bases). Germline V CDR1 and CDR2: SGHTA, FQGTGA. This CDR3 contains 14 residues. The V end lost 4 bases, the J end lost 5 bases, and 14 bases lay between the germline ends. The CDR3 protein is CASSSTDRIYGYTF. The DNA of the CDR3 is TGTGCCAGCAGCTCCACGGACAGAATATATGGCTACACCTTC. Full variable domain (outside the CDR3, taken from reference TRBV7-3 and TRBJ1-2): GAGVSQTPSNKVTEKGKYVELRCDPISGHTALYWYRQSLGQGPEFLIYFQGTGAADDSGLPNDRFFAVRPEGSVSTLKIQRTERGDSAVYLCASSSTDRIYGYTFGSGTRLTVV.

This clonotype was seen only a few times. V and J are TRBV2 and TRBJ2-7; D is unresolved. The ends were cut back, 3 bases at V and 4 bases at J, with 7 bases in the middle. The V gene's germline CDR1 is SNHLY and CDR2 FYNNEI. The CDR3 covers 12 residues. This CDR3 reads CASSDSGYEQYF. The DNA of the CDR3 is TGTGCCAGCAGTGATTCCGGTTACGAGCAGTACTTC.

This clonotype was seen once. At one end the junction does not follow the germline gene, possibly because of a read error. This chain links TRBV27 with TRBJ2-1; D might be TRBD1 (6 bases). This CDR3 spans 15 amino acids. CDR1 MNHEY and CDR2 SMNVEV come from the germline V gene (reference sequence). In DNA, the CDR3 is TGTGCCAGCAGTCTACAGGGCAGCTCCTACAATGAGCACTTCTTC. The encoded protein is CASSLQGSSYNEHFF.

This clonotype was seen repeatedly, ten times or more. CDR3 region: CASSLYGAKNIQYF. CDR3 coding DNA: TGTGCCAGCAGCTTGTACGGGGCCAAAAACATTCAGTACTTC. This chain connects TRBV5-6 to TRBJ2-4; D call uncertain. Looked up from germline, CDR1 is SGHDT and CDR2 is YYEEEE. V was pared by 1 base and J by 1 base, with 6 bases between. The CDR3 has 14 residues.

Comments on this clonotype: The junction differs from germline at one of its ends, possibly a read error. The chain is built from TRBV7-9 and TRBJ2-1; possible D gene TRBD2, 6 bases. CDR1 is SEHNR and CDR2 is FQNEAQ in the germline V gene (reference sequence). The CDR3 sequence is 13 residues long. As DNA, the CDR3 is TGTGCCGGCAGCTATTCTCCGGGACTTGATCACTTCTTC. It translates to CAGSYSPGLDHFF.

This clonotype has more than one count but fewer than ten. The rearrangement uses TRBV28 and TRBJ2-7; D uncertain. The germline CDR1 and CDR2 sequences are MDHEN and SYDVKM. The CDR3 spans 11 residues. The CDR3 region has the DNA TGTACCGGCAGTCCCTCCTACGAGCAGTACTTC. Its protein is CTGSPSYEQYF.

This sequence joins TRBV20-1 and TRBJ2-1; 10 bases fit TRBD2. The CDR3 runs to 14 residues. Germline CDR1 DFQATT, CDR2 SNEGSKA (reference sequence). With V trimmed by 6 bases and J by 2 bases, 4 bases remained unmatched. Here the CDR3 DNA reads TGCAGTGCCCAGACTAGCGGGCCCTACAATGAGCAGTTCTTC. Its translation: CSAQTSGPYNEQFF.

This chain connects TRBV6-2 or TRBV6-3 to TRBJ1-5; no clear D. The CDR3 runs 13 residues. Germline V lookup: CDR1 MNHEY, CDR2 SVGEGT. V was clipped by 2 bases and J by 7 bases, with 9 bases between them. Here the CDR3 DNA reads TGTGCCAGCAGTTACGTACGTACCCAGCCCCAGCATTTT. Translation gives CASSYVRTQPQHF.

The rearrangement joins TRBV7-9 to TRBJ1-2; no clear D gene. This CDR3 region has 10 residues. Between the trimmed V and J ends, which lost 3 bases and 6 bases, there was a span of 2 bases. Germline CDR1 reads SEHNR; CDR2 reads FQNEAQ (reference sequence). The CDR3 loop reads CASSFDGYTF. The CDR3 DNA follows: TGTGCCAGCAGCTTCGATGGCTACACCTTC.

DNA for the CDR3: TGCAGTGCTAGTTTTGGAGGGAACCAAGAGACCCAGTACTTC. Translating it yields CSASFGGNQETQYF. The V and J genes are TRBV20-1 and TRBJ2-5, with TRBD2 as a possible D gene (6 bases). Germline V lookup: CDR1 DFQATT, CDR2 SNEGSKA (reference sequence). The CDR3 contains 14 residues. The V end was cut by 3 bases, the J end by 0 bases, with 11 bases between.

The rearrangement uses TRBV29-1 and TRBJ1-5, with 10 positions matching TRBD1. After removal of 6 bases from V and 5 bases from J, the junction contained 7 bases not matched to a gene. Germline V lookup: CDR1 SQVTM, CDR2 ANQGSEA. This CDR3 has 14 amino acids. The CDR3, as DNA: TGCAGCGTCCGGACAGGGGGGATGGATCAGCCCCAGCATTTT. Amino acid sequence: CSVRTGGMDQPQHF.

This clonotype was found a few times. The chain links TRBV20-1 to TRBJ2-1, with TRBD2 matching over 10 bases. The V gene end was trimmed by 6 bases and the J gene end by 0 bases; junction bases not matched to a gene: 11. The CDR3 has 17 residues. The germline V gene has CDR1 DFQATT and CDR2 SNEGSKA (reference sequence). For the CDR3, the DNA is TGCAGTGCCCCGGGACTAGCGATACTCAGCTCCTACAATGAGCAGTTCTTC. Its protein is CSAPGLAILSSYNEQFF.

This rearrangement joins TRBV7-9 to TRBJ2-7; a possible D gene is TRBD1 (5 bases). The CDR3 covers 13 residues. Germline assignment: CDR1 SEHNR and CDR2 FQNEAQ (reference sequence). Trimming left V 1 base short and J 9 bases short, with 13 bases between. The CDR3 protein is CASSLGVLQGQYF. CDR3 sequence (DNA): TGTGCCAGCAGCTTAGGAGTTCTTCAGGGGCAGTACTTC.

This clonotype was seen only once. The chain has TRBV27 and TRBJ2-1; TRBD2 matches 7 bases. Per the germline V gene, CDR1 is MNHEY and CDR2 is SMNVEV (reference sequence). With V trimmed by 4 bases and J by 8 bases, 5 bases remained unmatched. The CDR3 totals 13 residues. CDR3 protein: CASSWSGGDEQFF. Written as DNA, the CDR3 is TGTGCCAGCAGTTGGTCTGGGGGGGATGAGCAGTTCTTC.

J is TRBJ1-2 and V is TRBV5-1; perhaps TRBD1 as D (6 bases). Trimming removed 2 bases at V and 7 bases at J, with 9 bases between. Germline V lookup: CDR1 SGHRS, CDR2 YFSETQ. CDR3 length: 12 residues. This CDR3 is CASSLGGFGYTF. The CDR3 DNA is TGCGCCAGCAGCTTAGGGGGGTTTGGCTACACCTTC.

This clonotype appeared a few times. This chain joins TRBV5-1 and TRBJ1-6; 11 bases fit TRBD1. There are 15 residues in the CDR3. V trimming: 1 base; J trimming: 10 bases; junction bases outside the gene matches: 4. Germline V gene lookup returns CDR1 SGHRS and CDR2 YFSETQ. The CDR3 coding sequence is TGCGCCAGCAGCTTGCAGGGACAGGGGGAATCACCCCTCCACTTT. Residues: CASSLQGQGESPLHF.